This is a list of T cell receptor beta chains from one sample in a study of T cell changes during pregnancy in multiple sclerosis. The data were produced by immunoSEQ multiplex PCR, yet TCRdb's version contains in-frame clones alone and is incomplete. The sample shows around 86,000 clones, roughly 93% of them seen only once. The source was peripheral blood, collected in the first trimester of pregnancy. The receptor set was obtained from a female donor with multiple sclerosis, enrolled in a pregnancy study. Both conserved end residues are part of each CDR3. The D gene is left open where the match is weak. For some rows the clone size is stated as once, few or many, or as a class when expanded; others skip it.

TRBV15,TRBD1,TRBJ2-7,-,TGTGCCACCAGCCCTGACAGGGCCCCTCCGAACTTC,CATSPDRAPPNF
TRBV10-3,TRBD2,TRBJ2-3,-,TGTGCCATCAGTGGTCTGGGACTACACACAGATACGCAGTATTTT,CAISGLGLHTDTQYF
TRBV5-1,-,TRBJ2-1,once,TGCGCCAGCAGCTCAGGTTACAATGAGCAGTTCTTC,CASSSGYNEQFF
TRBV18,TRBD1,TRBJ2-7,-,TGTGCCAGCTCACGAGTTCAGGGGGCCATATACGAGCAGTACTTC,CASSRVQGAIYEQYF
TRBV5-1,TRBD1,TRBJ1-5,-,TGCGCCAGCAGCTCAGGACAGGGCAGCAATCAGCCCCAGCATTTT,CASSSGQGSNQPQHF
TRBV2,-,TRBJ1-1,-,TGTGCCAGCATTCCTCCGTTTATGAACACTGAAGCTTTCTTT,CASIPPFMNTEAFF
TRBV6-5,-,TRBJ2-7,-,TGTGCCAGCAGCAGACAGTGGAAATCCTACGAGCAGTACTTC,CASSRQWKSYEQYF
TRBV6-1,-,TRBJ1-1,-,TGTGCCAGCAGTGAACAGGCGAACACTGAAGCTTTCTTT,CASSEQANTEAFF
TRBV11-3,-,TRBJ1-3,-,TGTGCCAGCACCATTCCAACTTCCTCTGGAAACACCATATATTTT,CASTIPTSSGNTIYF
TRBV7-9,-,TRBJ2-1,-,TGTGCCAGCAGCTTTTCGAAGAGGGACAATGAGCAGTTCTTC,CASSFSKRDNEQFF
TRBV12-5,TRBD1,TRBJ2-7,few,TGTGCTAGTGGTTCCCCCGGGACAGCGACTTCCTACGAGCAGTACTTC,CASGSPGTATSYEQYF
TRBV7-9,TRBD2,TRBJ2-1,-,TGTGCCAGCAGCACCCGACTAGCGGGGCTTAATGAGCAGTTCTTC,CASSTRLAGLNEQFF
TRBV11-2,-,TRBJ1-4,-,TGTGCCAGCAGCTTAGATCGGGGGGGCGCGACTAATGAAAAACTGTTTTTT,CASSLDRGGATNEKLFF
TRBV6-5,-,TRBJ1-1,-,TGTGCCAGCAGTTACACTGACAGGAACACTGAAGCTTTCTTT,CASSYTDRNTEAFF
TRBV25-1,TRBD2,TRBJ2-1,-,TGTGCCAGCAGTGACCTTTCGACTAGCGGGAGTGTGTTCTTC,CASSDLSTSGSVFF
TRBV7-6,TRBD2,TRBJ2-7,-,TGTGCCAGCAGCTTAATCGGGACTAGCGGGGCCAATAACCCCTACGAGCAGTACTTC,CASSLIGTSGANNPYEQYF
TRBV19,-,TRBJ1-1,-,TGTGCCAGTAGTACCAACAGCTTAGGTTTGACTGAAGCTTTCTTT,CASSTNSLGLTEAFF
TRBV7-9,-,TRBJ2-2,-,TGTGCCAGCAACAACCCCCCATCCTGGGAGCTGTTTTTT,CASNNPPSWELFF
TRBV9,TRBD1,TRBJ2-1,-,TGTGCCAGCAGCGTAGCCGGACAGGGATATGATGAGCAGTTCTTC,CASSVAGQGYDEQFF
TRBV7-2,TRBD1,TRBJ1-5,once,TGTGCCAGCAGCTTAGCGATAACAGGGGGGCCCCAGCATTTT,CASSLAITGGPQHF